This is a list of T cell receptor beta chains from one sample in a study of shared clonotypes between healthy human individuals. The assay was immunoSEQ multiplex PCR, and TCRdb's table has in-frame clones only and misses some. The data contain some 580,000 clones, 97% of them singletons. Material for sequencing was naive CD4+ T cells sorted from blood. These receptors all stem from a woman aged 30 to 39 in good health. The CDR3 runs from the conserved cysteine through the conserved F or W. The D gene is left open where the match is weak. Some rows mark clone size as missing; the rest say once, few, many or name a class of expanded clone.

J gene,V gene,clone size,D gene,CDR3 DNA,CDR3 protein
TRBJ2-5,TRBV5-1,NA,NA,TGCGCCAGCAGCTTGGCGCAGGGAGAGACCCAGTACTTC,CASSLAQGETQYF
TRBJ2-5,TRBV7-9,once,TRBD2,TGTGCCAGCAGCTTAGCCGGGGCTAGCGGGATTCTCCGAGAGACCCAGTACTTC,CASSLAGASGILRETQYF
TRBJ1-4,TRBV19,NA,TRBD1,TGTGCCAGTAGTAGGGACAGGGGGGAAAAACTGTTTTTT,CASSRDRGEKLFF
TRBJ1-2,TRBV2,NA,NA,TGTGCCAGCAGTGAAGGCTTATGGGGGCAGAATGGCTACACCTTC,CASSEGLWGQNGYTF
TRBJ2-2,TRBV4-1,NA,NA,TGCGCCAGCAGCCAAGGGTCCGGGGAGCTGTTTTTT,CASSQGSGELFF
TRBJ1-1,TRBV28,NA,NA,TGTGCCAGCAAGGGACCACTGAACACTGAAGCTTTCTTT,CASKGPLNTEAFF
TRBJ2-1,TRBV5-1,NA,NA,TGCGCCAGCAGCTCCCCGGAAATATCATCCTACAATGAGCAGTTCTTC,CASSSPEISSYNEQFF
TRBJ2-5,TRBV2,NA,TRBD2,TGTGCCAGCAGTGAATGGGGCGGGAGGGCCCGGACCCAGTACTTC,CASSEWGGRARTQYF
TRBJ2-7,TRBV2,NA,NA,TGTGCCAGCACCCTTGGGGCAGCCTGGGGCTCGGAGCAGTACTTC,CASTLGAAWGSEQYF
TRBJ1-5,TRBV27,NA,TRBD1,TGTGCCAGCAGTTTACTCGGACAGGGGGTACCTCAGCCCCAGCATTTT,CASSLLGQGVPQPQHF
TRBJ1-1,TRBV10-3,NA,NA,TGTGCCATTCGGGCAACCTACACTGAAGCTTTCTTT,CAIRATYTEAFF
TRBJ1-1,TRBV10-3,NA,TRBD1,TGTGCCATACGACCGGGACAGACTAACACTGAAGCTTTCTTT,CAIRPGQTNTEAFF
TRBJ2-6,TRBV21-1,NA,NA,TGTGCCAGCAGTCCCCGACTAGCGTCTGGGGCCAACGTCCTGACTTTC,CASSPRLASGANVLTF
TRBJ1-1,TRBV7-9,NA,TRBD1,TGTGCCAGCAGGCAAAGACCGGGACAGGGGAACACTGAAGCTTTCTTT,CASRQRPGQGNTEAFF
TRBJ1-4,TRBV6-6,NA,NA,TGTGCCAGCAGTCGGACAACTAATGAAAAACTGTTTTTT,CASSRTTNEKLFF
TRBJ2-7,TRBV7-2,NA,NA,TGTGCCAGCAGCCTGTACGGGGGTCCTTTTGAGCAGTACTTC,CASSLYGGPFEQYF
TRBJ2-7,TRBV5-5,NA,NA,TGTGCCAGCCAACGTTCGCCGGGCCAGAGCTACGAGCAGTACTTC,CASQRSPGQSYEQYF
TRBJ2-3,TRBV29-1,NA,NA,TGCAGCGTCGGGAGGTCTCGGGACACCGGCACAGATACGCAGTATTTT,CSVGRSRDTGTDTQYF
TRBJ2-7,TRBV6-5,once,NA,TGTGCCAGCACCAAAATACATGGCCACGAGCAGTACTTC,CASTKIHGHEQYF
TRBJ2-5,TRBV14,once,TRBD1,TGTGCCAGCAGCCAACCGGGACAGGGGGCGGCGGAGACCCAGTACTTC,CASSQPGQGAAETQYF